The TCR beta chain under discussion was sequenced for a study of T cell responses to AZD1222 COVID-19 vaccine. Study conclusions and caveats: Targets within unmutated variant regions were reportedly found for nearly half of spike-specific TCRs.

This CDR3 is 14 amino acids long. Trimming removed 0 bases from V and 5 bases from J, with 9 bases in between. The germline V gene encodes CDR1 SGHKS and CDR2 YYEKEE (reference sequence). Using immunoSEQ multiplex PCR, the repertoire was profiled, and TCRdb retains in-frame clones only, with some absent. Here the sample spans some 150,000 clones, over 75% being singletons. In regard to this clone: Its antigen remains unknown.

The clonotype was recovered from an adult in good health. The chain combines TRBV5-5 with TRBJ1-5; unclear D gene. Sequenced here: peripheral blood, sampled on day 0 of AZD1222 vaccination. CDR3 in amino acids: CASSLDGSYQPQHF. CDR3 coding DNA: TGTGCCAGCAGCTTGGACGGGAGTTATCAGCCCCAGCATTTT.